What follows are 21 T cell receptor beta chains derived from one specimen sequenced in a study of lymphopenia after photon versus proton radiotherapy. Sequencing was performed with immunoSEQ multiplex PCR; in TCRdb, only in-frame clones are kept and a portion is missing. Among tens of thousands of clones listed, around nine tenths were seen once. The sample consisted of peripheral blood, taken from a patient treated with proton-based radiotherapy. The receptors come from a woman aged 55 to 70 with cholangiocarcinoma. Some clones in this sample may be carry-over from other donors' samples.

This chain uses TRBV6-6 with TRBJ2-1; maybe TRBD2 (5 bases). Trimming removed 0 bases from V and 4 bases from J, with 10 bases in between. Germline CDR1 reads MNHNY; CDR2 reads SVGAGI (reference sequence). The CDR3 has 15 amino acids. The DNA for the CDR3 is TGTGCCAGCAGTTACTCGGGAGCGACATACAATGAGCAGTTCTTC. Translated, it gives CASSYSGATYNEQFF.

This rearrangement joins TRBV11-2 to TRBJ1-2; TRBD1 aligns across 7 bases. There are 12 residues in the CDR3. The ends lost 6 bases at V and 4 bases at J; junction bases unmatched: 2. The germline V gene has CDR1 SGHAT and CDR2 FQNNGV. CDR3 loop: CASRPGGYGYTF. The CDR3 DNA reads TGTGCCAGCAGACCAGGGGGCTATGGCTACACCTTC.

V usage is TRBV9 and J usage is TRBJ2-3; possibly TRBD1 for D (6 bases). This CDR3 has 19 amino acids. The V end was cut by 3 bases, the J end by 13 bases, with 36 bases between. Germline V gene data show CDR1 as SGDLS and CDR2 as YYNGEE. The CDR3 bases are TGTGCCAGCAGCGAGGGGAGTACCGCGAGGGGGAGTTCTAGCTTTCGGGAGTATTTT. It encodes CASSEGSTARGSSSFREYF.

This chain connects TRBV7-6 to TRBJ2-1; the match to TRBD2 covers 9 bases. The CDR3 has 16 residues. CDR1 SGHVS and CDR2 FNYEAQ come from the germline V gene. V trimming: 1 base; J trimming: 3 bases; junction bases outside the gene matches: 4. The CDR3 spells CASSLDRLAVYNEQFF. Written as DNA, the CDR3 is TGTGCCAGCAGCTTAGATCGACTAGCGGTCTACAATGAGCAGTTCTTC.

This chain uses TRBV7-2 with TRBJ2-1; 9 positions agree with TRBD2. Trimming took 2 bases from V and 3 from J; bases not matched to a gene: 8. The CDR3 covers 17 residues. Germline CDR1 is SGHTA and CDR2 is FQGNSA. The CDR3 DNA is TGTGCCAGCAGCTTACGAGGTAGCGGGGGATTCTACAATGAGCAGTTCTTC. This translates into CASSLRGSGGFYNEQFF.

This rearrangement joins TRBV11-2 to TRBJ2-1; 7 bases fit TRBD1. V was clipped by 3 bases and J by 3 bases; unmatched bases: 5. Germline V gives CDR1 SGHAT, CDR2 FQNNGV. The CDR3 spans 15 residues. The CDR3 sequence is CASSLTRGNYNEQFF. In DNA, the CDR3 is TGTGCCAGCAGCTTGACCAGGGGGAACTACAATGAGCAGTTCTTC.

This chain uses TRBV10-2 with TRBJ2-3, with 10 bases that match TRBD2. The CDR3 loop spans 17 amino acids. The V gene end was trimmed by 5 bases and the J gene end by 0 bases; junction bases not matched to a gene: 8. Per the germline V gene, CDR1 is WSHSY and CDR2 is SAAADI. The CDR3 protein is CASSTTPTSGSTDTQYF. The CDR3 DNA sequence: TGCGCCAGCAGTACGACTCCGACTAGCGGGAGCACAGATACGCAGTATTTT.

The rearrangement uses TRBV7-2 and TRBJ2-7, with 10 positions matching TRBD2. Germline V gives CDR1 SGHTA, CDR2 FQGNSA. CDR3 length equals 17 residues. Trimming cost V 1 base and J 6 bases; bases outside gene matches: 12. The CDR3 reads CASSLVNVLAGVSEQYF. Here the CDR3 DNA reads TGTGCCAGCAGCTTAGTTAACGTCCTAGCGGGAGTGAGCGAGCAGTACTTC.

The chain joins TRBV9 to TRBJ1-5, with D maybe TRBD1 (6 bases). The CDR3 sequence is 15 residues long. Germline CDR1 SGDLS, CDR2 YYNGEE. V was pared by 3 bases and J by 4 bases, with 14 bases between. The DNA of the CDR3 is TGTGCCAGCAGCGAACGTGGGACAAAGAATCAGCCCCAGCATTTT. This gives the protein CASSERGTKNQPQHF.

This chain joins TRBV7-6 and TRBJ2-5, with unresolved D. The CDR3 length is 11 residues. Trimming shortened V by 5 bases and J by 2 bases, and 3 bases separated the two germline ends. Germline CDR1 and CDR2: SGHVS and FNYEAQ. CDR3 DNA: TGTGCCAGCAGCATTCAAGAGACCCAGTACTTC. Protein sequence: CASSIQETQYF. Looking up the rest from reference TRBV7-6 and TRBJ2-5 gives the full variable domain: GAGVSQSPRYKVTKRGQDVALRCDPISGHVSLYWYRQALGQGPEFLTYFNYEAQQDKSGLPNDRFSAERPEGSISTLTIQRTEQRDSAMYRCASSIQETQYFGPGTRLLVL.

This chain uses TRBV18 with TRBJ1-1, with 7 bases lining up with TRBD1. Germline values: CDR1 KGHSH, CDR2 LQKENI. The CDR3 extends over 17 amino acids. The junction had 17 bases not matched to a gene; V was cut back by 4 bases and J by 6 bases. Written as DNA, the CDR3 is TGTGCCAGCTCACTCCAGGGGGTATTTATTTCCGAATCTGAAGCTTTCTTT. Translation: CASSLQGVFISESEAFF.

The chain joins TRBV12-5 to TRBJ1-5; D possibly corresponds to TRBD1 (6 bases). This CDR3 is built from 14 residues. Germline V gene data show CDR1 as LGHNT and CDR2 as FRNRAP. The V end was cut by 7 bases, the J end by 9 bases, with 19 bases between. This chain's CDR3 is CASASGGARWPQHF. DNA for the CDR3: TGTGCTAGTGCCTCGGGGGGGGCAAGGTGGCCCCAGCATTTT.

The chain's CDR3 is CASKRGFNQPQHF. CDR3 nucleotide sequence: TGTGCCAGCAAAAGGGGCTTCAATCAGCCCCAGCATTTT. V gene TRBV27 combines with J gene TRBJ1-5; weak D call: TRBD1 (5 bases). CDR1 is MNHEY, CDR2 SMNVEV, per germline (reference sequence). V was cut by 7 bases and J by 3 bases, with 10 bases left in between. The CDR3 is 13 residues long.

The rearrangement joins TRBV18 to TRBJ1-6; D is undetermined. This CDR3 region has 16 residues. The germline V gene has CDR1 KGHSH and CDR2 LQKENI. With 2 bases removed from V and 5 bases from J, the gap between germline ends came to 13 bases. The CDR3, as DNA: TGTGCCAGCTCACCAACCAGGCCGGTGGATAATTCACCCCTCCACTTT. Translation gives CASSPTRPVDNSPLHF.

The V gene is TRBV19, the J gene TRBJ1-2; 9 bases are a match to TRBD1. CDR3 length: 14 residues. Germline V CDR1 and CDR2: LNHDA, SQIVND (reference sequence). Trimming took 1 base from V and 7 from J; bases not matched to a gene: 4. The CDR3 loop reads CASSIGDRAPGYTF. CDR3 coding DNA: TGTGCCAGTAGTATAGGGGACAGGGCTCCTGGCTACACCTTC.

This clone turned up a few times. V and J are TRBV7-3 and TRBJ2-2, with 12 bases aligning to TRBD1. The junction had 1 base not matched to a gene; V was cut back by 5 bases and J by 6 bases. The germline gives CDR1 SGHTA, CDR2 FQGTGA. This CDR3 comprises 14 residues. The CDR3 nucleotides are TGTGCCAGCAGCGGGACAGGGGGCCCCGGGGAGCTGTTTTTT. It codes for CASSGTGGPGELFF.

A word on this clone: Lacking the conserved final phenylalanine or tryptophan, this CDR3 likely reflects a read error. This chain uses TRBV28 with TRBJ1-5; D unresolved. The CDR3 spans 14 residues. Germline assignment: CDR1 MDHEN and CDR2 SYDVKM. CDR3 amino acids: CPSRHRSYGQPQHS. As DNA, the CDR3 is TGTCCCAGCAGGCACAGATCCTACGGTCAGCCCCAGCATTCT.

The chain employs TRBV9 and TRBJ1-4; D ambiguous. V lost 2 bases to trimming and J lost 5 bases, with 7 bases between them. In germline, CDR1 is SGDLS, CDR2 YYNGEE. CDR3 length: 13 amino acids. The CDR3 bases are TGTGCCAGCAGCGTCACCGGGAATGAAAAACTGTTTTTT. It yields the protein CASSVTGNEKLFF.

V gene TRBV18 combines with J gene TRBJ2-3; D gene ambiguous. V lost 0 bases and J lost 1, with 5 bases in between. This CDR3 region has 14 residues. The germline CDR1 and CDR2 sequences are KGHSH and LQKENI. In DNA, the CDR3 is TGTGCCAGCTCACCACCTGTTCGCACAGATACGCAGTATTTT. This translates into CASSPPVRTDTQYF.

The J gene is TRBJ1-2, the V gene TRBV28; 9 bases are shared with TRBD1. Germline V lookup: CDR1 MDHEN, CDR2 SYDVKM. V shed 5 bases, J shed 5 bases, and the junction held 6 bases outside the gene matches. This CDR3 comprises 14 residues. CDR3 amino acids: CASSTGTGIYGYTF. CDR3 in DNA: TGTGCCAGCAGTACCGGGACAGGGATTTATGGCTACACCTTC.

This clone appeared a single time. An end of the junction does not agree with germline; a read error may underlie this. The V call is TRBV6-1, the J call TRBJ2-7; 7 bases fit TRBD2. Germline assignment: CDR1 MNHNS and CDR2 SASEGT. The CDR3 extends over 15 amino acids. The DNA of the CDR3 is TGTGCCAGCAGCGAAGCGGGATCTAGCTCCTACGAGCAGTACTTC. It translates to CASSEAGSSSYEQYF.